This TCR beta chain was captured by sequencing in a study of T cells after yellow fever vaccination. Production of TCR cDNA was by 5'RACE template switching, which also added a universal primer site and UMIs. TCRdb processed the 5' RACE reads anew with MiXCR; each CDR3 protein has one entry. This table has 300,000 to 350,000 distinct CDR3 sequences, 4% to 5.5% appearing once. Notes on the study in general: Among primary-vaccination clones, most reappeared after the booster, at just under 98% for CD4 and roughly 90% for CD8. Within FACS-sorted repertoires, abundant clonotypes contaminating from the bulk population could be present.

V gave up 5 bases and J gave up 1 base, with 17 bases separating them. CDR1 and CDR2 from the germline V gene are SEHNR and FQNEAQ (reference sequence). The CDR3 spans 17 residues. On this clonotype: Antigen unknown.

The sample here was PBMCs, taken 15 days after the yellow fever booster vaccination. This sequence originates from a man in his late teens or twenties who received the YFV17D yellow fever vaccine. The V and J genes are TRBV7-9 and TRBJ1-4; D possibly corresponds to TRBD1 (5 bases). CDR3 region: CASSPISRAGTNEKLFF. CDR3 nucleotides: TGTGCCAGCAGCCCTATTTCCAGGGCGGGAACTAATGAAAAACTGTTTTTT.